This TCR beta chain was documented in a study of blood T cells in healthy people across ages. Overall study findings and caveats: Aged donors had fewer naive CD4+ cells and lower diversity than long-lived donors.

Each sample had at least 6 million PBMCs isolated. Total RNA amounts of at least 6 micrograms were extracted per sample. Per the germline V gene, CDR1 is ENHRY and CDR2 is SYGVKD. This CDR3 spans 15 amino acids. Remarks on this clonotype: Its specificity is not known. A read error is possible here, since a much larger clone lies one base away.

The second PCR ran about 6 to 11 cycles with a sample-barcoded 5' primer and J-beta primers. Each sample provided no less than 2.5 million CDR3-containing paired-end reads. TCRdb called the 5' RACE reads again in MiXCR, with one record for every CDR3 protein. The sample contains approximately 1.5 million distinct CDR3 sequences, 30% to 40% of which appear only once. This TCR was sampled from a woman aged 25-40 years in good health. Sequenced input: blood. The V gene is TRBV10-3, the J gene TRBJ1-2; 9 nucleotides match TRBD1. CDR3 loop: CTATDPQGAGYGYTF. The CDR3 nucleotides read TGTACCGCTACCGACCCACAGGGGGCTGGCTATGGCTACACCTTC.